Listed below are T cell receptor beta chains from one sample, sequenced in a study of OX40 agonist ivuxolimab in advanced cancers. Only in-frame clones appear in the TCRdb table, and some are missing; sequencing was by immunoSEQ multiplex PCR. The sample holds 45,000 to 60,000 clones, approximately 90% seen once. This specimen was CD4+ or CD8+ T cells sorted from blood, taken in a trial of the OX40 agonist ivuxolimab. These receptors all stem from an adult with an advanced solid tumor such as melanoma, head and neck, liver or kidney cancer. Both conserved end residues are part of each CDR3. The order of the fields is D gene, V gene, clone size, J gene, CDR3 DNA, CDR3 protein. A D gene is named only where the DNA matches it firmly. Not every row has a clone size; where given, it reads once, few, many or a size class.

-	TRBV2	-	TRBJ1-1	TGTGCCAGCAGCCGGGATCACTTCATGAACACTGAAGCTTTCTTT	CASSRDHFMNTEAFF
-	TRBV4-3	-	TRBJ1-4	TGCGCCAGCAGCCAAGACCCGGGACTTGTGGATGAAAAACTGTTTTTT	CASSQDPGLVDEKLFF
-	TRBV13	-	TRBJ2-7	TGTGCCAGCAGCCCCGCAGGGGTAGGCTACGAGCAGTACTTC	CASSPAGVGYEQYF
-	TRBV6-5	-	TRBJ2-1	TGTGCCAGCAGTTACGAATGGAAGGATGAGCAGTTCTTC	CASSYEWKDEQFF
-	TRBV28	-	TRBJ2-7	TGTGCCAGCAGTTTCCAGGGATCCCACGAGCAGTACTTC	CASSFQGSHEQYF
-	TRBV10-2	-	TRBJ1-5	TGCGCCAGCTCAAGCAGTCCGGGATTCGATCAGCCCCAGCATTTT	CASSSSPGFDQPQHF
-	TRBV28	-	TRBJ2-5	TGTGCCAGCAGTTCCCTCCTAGATTCAGAGACCCAGTACTTC	CASSSLLDSETQYF
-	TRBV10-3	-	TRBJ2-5	TGTGCCATCAGTGAGTCAGGTGGTGCAGAGACCCAGTACTTC	CAISESGGAETQYF
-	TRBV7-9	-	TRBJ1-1	TGTGCCAGCAGCCCATGGCACACTGAAGCTTTCTTT	CASSPWHTEAFF
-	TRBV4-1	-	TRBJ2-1	TGCGCCAGCAGCCAAGATCCAGTGGGCGCTACGGAGCAGTTCTTC	CASSQDPVGATEQFF
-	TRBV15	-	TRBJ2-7	TGTGCCACCAGCAGATCACGGGACGGGACCTACGAGCAGTACTTC	CATSRSRDGTYEQYF
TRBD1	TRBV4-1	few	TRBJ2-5	TGCGCCAGCAGCCGGTGGACAGGGGGCGCGGAAGAGACCCAGTACTTC	CASSRWTGGAEETQYF
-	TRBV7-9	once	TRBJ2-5	TGTGCCACACCGGGACTCGGGGGGACCCAGTACTTC	CATPGLGGTQYF
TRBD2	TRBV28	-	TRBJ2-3	TGTGCCAGCAGCCCCTCCGGGACTAGCGGTCCTGACACAGATACGCAGTATTTT	CASSPSGTSGPDTDTQYF
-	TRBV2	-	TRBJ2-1	TGTGCCAGCAGCTCCCGTGAGCAGTTCTTC	CASSSREQFF
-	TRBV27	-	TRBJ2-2	TGTGCCAGCGCTTTCCTTGGTCTGGGGGACACCGGGGAGCTGTTTTTT	CASAFLGLGDTGELFF
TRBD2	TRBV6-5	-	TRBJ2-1	TGTGCCAGCAGTTACAATCTAGCGGGAGATGAGCAGTTCTTC	CASSYNLAGDEQFF
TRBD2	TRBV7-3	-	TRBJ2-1	TGTGCCAGCAGCTTAGCGGGAGGGGGCAATGAGCAGTTCTTC	CASSLAGGGNEQFF
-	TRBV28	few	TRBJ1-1	TGTGCCAGCAGTTTTTCCCTGTTAGGAGAGAACACTGAAGCTTTCTTT	CASSFSLLGENTEAFF
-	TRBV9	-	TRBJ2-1	TGTGCCAGCAGCCTGGGGTACAATGAGCAGTTCTTC	CASSLGYNEQFF
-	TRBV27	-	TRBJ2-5	TGTGCCAGCAGTTTCCAAGGCGGGGAGACCCAGTACTTC	CASSFQGGETQYF
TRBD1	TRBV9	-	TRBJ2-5	TGTGCCAGCAACCTCGGGACAGGGGGCGGAAGGCAAGAGACCCAGTACTTC	CASNLGTGGGRQETQYF
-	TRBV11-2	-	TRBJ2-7	TGTGCCAGCAGCTTAGTTCCGGCCGAGCAGTACTTC	CASSLVPAEQYF
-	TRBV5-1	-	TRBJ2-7	TGCGCCAGCAGCTTCGGGGGCTACGAGCAGTACTTC	CASSFGGYEQYF
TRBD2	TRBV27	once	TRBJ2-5	TGTGCCAGCAGTCCAGCGGGGGGCCAAGAGACCCAGTACTTC	CASSPAGGQETQYF
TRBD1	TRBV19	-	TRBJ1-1	TGTGCCAGTAGTTTCCGGACAGGCAACACTGAAGCTTTCTTT	CASSFRTGNTEAFF
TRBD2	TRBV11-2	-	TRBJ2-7	TGTGCCAGCAGCGCCCGGACTAGCGGGAGAGGCTACGAGCAGTACTTC	CASSARTSGRGYEQYF
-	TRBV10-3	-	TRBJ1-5	TGTGCCATCAGTGTTGGGAATCAGCCCCAGCATTTT	CAISVGNQPQHF
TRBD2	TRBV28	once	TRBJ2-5	TGTGCCAGCAGTTTCAGGACTAGCGGAAATGGCTTATACGAGACCCAGTACTTC	CASSFRTSGNGLYETQYF
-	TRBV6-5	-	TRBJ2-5	TGTGCCAGCAGAGTCGGGGGCGGTCCCCAAGAGACCCAGTACTTC	CASRVGGGPQETQYF
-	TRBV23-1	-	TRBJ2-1	TGCGCCAGGGCTAGCAGTACTGGGGGTTACAATGAGCAGTTCTTC	CARASSTGGYNEQFF
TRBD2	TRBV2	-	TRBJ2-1	TGTGCCAGCAGTGGGCTAGCGGAGGGCTCCTACAATGAGCAGTTCTTC	CASSGLAEGSYNEQFF
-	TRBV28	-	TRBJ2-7	TGTGCCAGCAGACCAACCGGGGGTTACCCCTACGAGCAGTACTTC	CASRPTGGYPYEQYF
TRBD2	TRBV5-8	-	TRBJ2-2	TGTGCCAGCAGCTGGACTAGCGGGAGTTTGTTCGGGGAGCTGTTTTTT	CASSWTSGSLFGELFF
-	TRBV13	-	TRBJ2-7	TGTGCCAGCAGCCTCGGGTCACGGGAGCAGTACTTC	CASSLGSREQYF
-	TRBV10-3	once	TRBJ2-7	TGTGCCATCAGTGAGTCGGTAGCGTCAGATTACGAGCAGTACTTC	CAISESVASDYEQYF
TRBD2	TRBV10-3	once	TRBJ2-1	TGTGCCATCAGCTCAGAAGAGGGACTAGGAAGGGGTGAGCAGTTCTTC	CAISSEEGLGRGEQFF
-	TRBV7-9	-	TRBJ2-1	TGTGCCAGCAGCTCCCCCTCTCACAATGAGCAGTTCTTC	CASSSPSHNEQFF
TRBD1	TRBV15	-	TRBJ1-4	TGTGCCACCAGCAGAGCTAGACAGGGAGGTGAAAAACTGTTTTTT	CATSRARQGGEKLFF
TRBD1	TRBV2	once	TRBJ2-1	TGTGCCAGCAGTGAAGCTCTTCAGGGGGCCAAATACAATGAGCAGTTCTTC	CASSEALQGAKYNEQFF
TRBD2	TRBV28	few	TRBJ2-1	TGTGCCAGCAGTTTATCGGGTCCCCTAGCGGGAGCCTACAATGAGCAGTTCTTC	CASSLSGPLAGAYNEQFF
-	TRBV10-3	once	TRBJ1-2	TGTGCCATCAGTGGTGGGGCACCCTATGGCTACACCTTC	CAISGGAPYGYTF
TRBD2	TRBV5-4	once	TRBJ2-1	TGTGCCAGCAGCTATGGAGCGGGAGTGAATGAGCAGTTCTTC	CASSYGAGVNEQFF
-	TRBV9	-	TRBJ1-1	TGTGCCAGCAGCGTTTTTAAGAACACTGAAGCTTTCTTT	CASSVFKNTEAFF
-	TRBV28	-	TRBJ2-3	TGTGCCAGCAGTTTCTTTAGCGGACTCACAGATACGCAGTATTTT	CASSFFSGLTDTQYF
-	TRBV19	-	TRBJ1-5	TGTGCCAGTAGTATTTTGACGGGCAGCCAGCCCCAGCATTTT	CASSILTGSQPQHF
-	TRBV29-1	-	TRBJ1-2	TGCAGCGTTCGGGGGCCCGAAAGGAGGGGAGTCTATGGCTACACCTTC	CSVRGPERRGVYGYTF
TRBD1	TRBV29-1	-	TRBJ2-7	TGCAGCGTTGTGGCCGGGACAGGCCTACACGAGCAGTACTTC	CSVVAGTGLHEQYF
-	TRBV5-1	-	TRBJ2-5	TGCGCCAGCAGCTTGGGAGGGGGAGGAACGGAGACCCAGTACTTC	CASSLGGGGTETQYF
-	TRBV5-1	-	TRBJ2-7	TGCGCCAGCAGCTTGGAGCCGGGGGTCTACGAGCAGTACTTC	CASSLEPGVYEQYF
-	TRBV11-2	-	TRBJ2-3	TGTGCCAGCAGCTTAGAGGCCCCACCCGATACGCAGTATTTT	CASSLEAPPDTQYF